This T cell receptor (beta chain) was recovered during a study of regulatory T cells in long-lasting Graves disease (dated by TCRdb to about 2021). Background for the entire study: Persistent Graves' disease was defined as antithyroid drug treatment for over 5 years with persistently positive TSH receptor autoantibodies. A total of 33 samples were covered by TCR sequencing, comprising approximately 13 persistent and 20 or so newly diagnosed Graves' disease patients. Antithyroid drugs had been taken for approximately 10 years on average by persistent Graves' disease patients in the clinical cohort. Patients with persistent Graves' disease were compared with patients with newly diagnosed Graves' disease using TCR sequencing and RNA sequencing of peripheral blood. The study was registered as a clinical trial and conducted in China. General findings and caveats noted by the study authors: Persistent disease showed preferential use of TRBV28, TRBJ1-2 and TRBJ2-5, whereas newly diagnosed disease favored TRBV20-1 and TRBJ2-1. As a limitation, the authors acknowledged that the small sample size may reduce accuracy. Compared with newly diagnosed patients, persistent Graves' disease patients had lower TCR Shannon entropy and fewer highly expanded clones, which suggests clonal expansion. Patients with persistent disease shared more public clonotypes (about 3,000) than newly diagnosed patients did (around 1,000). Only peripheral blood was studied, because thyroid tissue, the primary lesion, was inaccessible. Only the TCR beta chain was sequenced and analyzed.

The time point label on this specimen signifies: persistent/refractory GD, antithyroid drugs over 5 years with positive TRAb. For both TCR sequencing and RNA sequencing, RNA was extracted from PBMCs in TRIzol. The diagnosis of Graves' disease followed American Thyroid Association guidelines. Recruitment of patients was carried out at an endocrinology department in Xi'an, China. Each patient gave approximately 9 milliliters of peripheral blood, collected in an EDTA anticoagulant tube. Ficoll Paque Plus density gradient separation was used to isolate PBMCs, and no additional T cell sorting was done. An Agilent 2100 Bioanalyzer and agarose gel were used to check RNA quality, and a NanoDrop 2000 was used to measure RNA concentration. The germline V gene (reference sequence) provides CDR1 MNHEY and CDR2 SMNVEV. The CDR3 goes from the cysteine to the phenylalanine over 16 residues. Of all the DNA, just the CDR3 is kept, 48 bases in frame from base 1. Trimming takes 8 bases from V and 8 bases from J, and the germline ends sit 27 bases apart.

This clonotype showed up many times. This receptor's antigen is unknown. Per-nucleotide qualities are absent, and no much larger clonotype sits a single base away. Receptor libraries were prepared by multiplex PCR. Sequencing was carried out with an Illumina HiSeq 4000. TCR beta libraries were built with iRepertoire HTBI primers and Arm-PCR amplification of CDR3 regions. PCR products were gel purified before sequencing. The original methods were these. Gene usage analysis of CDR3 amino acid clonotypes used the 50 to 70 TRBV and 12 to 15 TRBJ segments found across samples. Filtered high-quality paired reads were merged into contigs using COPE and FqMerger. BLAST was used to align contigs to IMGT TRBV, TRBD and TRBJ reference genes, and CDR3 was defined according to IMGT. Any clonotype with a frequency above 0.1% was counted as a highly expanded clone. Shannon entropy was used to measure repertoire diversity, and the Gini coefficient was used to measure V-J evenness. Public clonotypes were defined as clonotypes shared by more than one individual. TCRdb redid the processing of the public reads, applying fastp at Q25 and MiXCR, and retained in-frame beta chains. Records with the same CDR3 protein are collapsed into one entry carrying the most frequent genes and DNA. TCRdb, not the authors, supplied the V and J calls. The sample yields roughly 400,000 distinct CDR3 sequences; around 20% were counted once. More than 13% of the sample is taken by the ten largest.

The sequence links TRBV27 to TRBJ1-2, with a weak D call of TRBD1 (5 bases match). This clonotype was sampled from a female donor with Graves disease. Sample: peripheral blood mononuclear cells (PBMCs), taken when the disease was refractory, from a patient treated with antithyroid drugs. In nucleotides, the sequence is TGTGCCAGCTACTCACCCGTCGGGCAGGGAGGATGGGGCTACACCTTC. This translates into CASYSPVGQGGWGYTF.